One and the same sample provided the 15 T cell receptor beta chains below, sequenced in a study of CD8 T cells in Susac syndrome. RNA totalling roughly 0.45 to 1 ug underwent reverse transcription with random hexamers. TCRdb redid the calling of the immunoSEQ multiplex PCR reads with MiXCR, one entry per CDR3 protein. This table holds around 170,000 distinct CDR3 sequences, approximately 95% found once. The material sequenced was CD4+ T cells from PBMCs. The receptors shown here come from a human donor with Susac syndrome.

The chain is built from TRBV12-3 or TRBV12-4 and TRBJ2-2; 10 bases fit TRBD1. V lost 5 bases to trimming and J lost 5 bases; unmatched junction nucleotides: 20. This CDR3 is 20 amino acids long. CDR3 nucleotides: TGTGCCAGCAGTAATACCCACACGAGGACAGGGGGGACCAATACCGGGGAGCTGTTTTTT. Its protein is CASSNTHTRTGGTNTGELFF.

The chain is built from TRBV20-1 and TRBJ2-3; D unclear. V was pared by 3 bases and J by 0 bases, with 16 bases between. The CDR3 has 16 residues. Germline assignment: CDR1 DFQATT and CDR2 SNEGSKA (reference sequence). The CDR3 is CSASDWWVASTDTQYF. The CDR3, as DNA: TGCAGTGCTAGTGATTGGTGGGTAGCTAGCACAGATACGCAGTATTTT.

The chain employs TRBV12-5 and TRBJ2-3; 8 bases are a match to TRBD2. Germline lookup yields CDR1 LGHNT and CDR2 FRNRAP. With 7 bases clipped from V and 1 base from J, the junction kept 13 bases outside the gene matches. The CDR3 has 17 amino acids. CDR3 in DNA: TGTGCTAGTGCGGTGGGTAGCGGGACCTCACGCACAGATACGCAGTATTTT. Protein product: CASAVGSGTSRTDTQYF.

The J gene is TRBJ1-5, the V gene TRBV12-3 or TRBV12-4; a weak D match, TRBD1 (5 bases). V was trimmed by 3 bases and J by 2 bases, leaving 20 bases between them. The CDR3 covers 18 residues. CDR3 sequence reads: CASSLVIGGTLGNQPQHF. The CDR3 DNA reads as TGTGCCAGCAGTTTGGTGATAGGAGGGACCCTCGGCAATCAGCCCCAGCATTTT.

The CDR3 here is CAWSRGGNNQPQHF. The CDR3, as DNA: TGTGCCTGGAGTAGGGGGGGAAACAATCAGCCCCAGCATTTT. The rearrangement joins TRBV30 to TRBJ1-5, with D perhaps matching TRBD1 (6 bases). CDR1 is GTSNPN, CDR2 SVGIG, per germline (reference sequence). The CDR3 has 14 amino acids. V lost 2 bases and J 3 bases, leaving 11 bases between the germline ends.

The chain couples TRBV24-1 to TRBJ2-5, with a possible D match to TRBD1 (6 bases). The CDR3 runs 14 residues. V was shortened by 4 bases and J by 5 bases, with 13 bases between the two germline ends. Germline V gives CDR1 KGHDR, CDR2 SFDVKD. CDR3 DNA sequence: TGTGCCACCAGTGACCCCAGGGGTGGGGAGACCCAGTACTTC. This translates into CATSDPRGGETQYF.

The chain combines TRBV20-1 with TRBJ2-1; D may be TRBD2 (6 bases). The CDR3 spans 15 residues. The germline CDR1 and CDR2 sequences are DFQATT and SNEGSKA (reference sequence). V was trimmed by 3 bases and J by 0 bases, leaving 12 bases between them. This CDR3 is CSASPLGGSYNEQFF. The DNA of the CDR3 is TGCAGTGCTAGCCCCCTGGGGGGCTCCTACAATGAGCAGTTCTTC.

The chain employs TRBV6-2 or TRBV6-3 and TRBJ1-1; a weak D match, TRBD1 (6 bases). The CDR3 covers 15 residues. Germline assignment: CDR1 MNHEY and CDR2 SVGEGT. V was clipped by 5 bases and J by 3 bases, with 16 bases between them. For the CDR3, the DNA is TGTGCCAGCAGTATTCAAGGGGGGCAATACACTGAAGCTTTCTTT. It specifies CASSIQGGQYTEAFF.

This clonotype has only a few counts. J is TRBJ2-3 and V is TRBV7-2; 10 nucleotides line up with TRBD2. J was trimmed by 2 bases and V by 8 bases; bases with no gene match: 7. The CDR3 length is 15 residues. CDR1 SGHTA and CDR2 FQGNSA come from the germline V gene. The CDR3 region has the DNA TGTGCCAGCGGTTTAGCGGGGGGCCCCACAGATACGCAGTATTTT. It is translated as CASGLAGGPTDTQYF. The whole variable domain, filled in from reference TRBV7-2 and TRBJ2-3, reads GAGVSQSPSNKVTEKGKDVELRCDPISGHTALYWYRQSLGQGLEFLIYFQGNSAPDKSGLPSDRFSAERTGGSVSTLTIQRTQQEDSAVYLCASGLAGGPTDTQYFGPGTRLTVL.

The chain is built from TRBV30 and TRBJ1-1; no clear D. This CDR3 contains 14 residues. The germline gives CDR1 GTSNPN, CDR2 SVGIG (reference sequence). V was pared by 2 bases and J by 2 bases, with 12 bases between. The CDR3 is CAWSPRRLNTEAFF. The CDR3 DNA is TGTGCCTGGAGTCCCCGGCGGCTCAACACTGAAGCTTTCTTT. Full variable domain (remainder filled in from reference TRBV30 and TRBJ1-1): SQTIHQWPATLVQPVGSPLSLECTVEGTSNPNLYWYRQAAGRGLQLLFYSVGIGQISSEVPQNLSASRPQDRQFILSSKKLLLSDSGFYLCAWSPRRLNTEAFFGQGTRLTVV.

This sequence joins TRBV5-1 and TRBJ2-7; 9 bases fit TRBD1. V shed 4 bases, J shed 3 bases, and the junction held 8 bases outside the gene matches. Looked up from germline, CDR1 is SGHRS and CDR2 is YFSETQ. This CDR3 spans 15 amino acids. This CDR3 reads CASSALQGAGYEQYF. CDR3 DNA: TGCGCCAGCAGCGCACTACAGGGGGCCGGCTACGAGCAGTACTTC. Variable domain in full (rest from reference TRBV5-1 and TRBJ2-7): KAGVTQTPRYLIKTRGQQVTLSCSPISGHRSVSWYQQTPGQGLQFLFEYFSETQRNKGNFPGRFSGRQFSNSRSEMNVSTLELGDSALYLCASSALQGAGYEQYFGPGTRLTVT.

J is TRBJ1-4 and V is TRBV29-1; 7 bases fit TRBD1. The germline V gene encodes CDR1 SQVTM and CDR2 ANQGSEA. CDR3 length equals 13 residues. The ends lost 7 bases at V and 6 bases at J; junction bases unmatched: 8. The CDR3 region has the DNA TGCAGCGCCGTCCAGGGGGTGTATGAAAAACTGTTTTTT. As protein: CSAVQGVYEKLFF.

The chain uses TRBV27 and TRBJ2-1; D not certain. V lost 5 bases to trimming and J lost 12 bases, with 17 bases between them. The germline gives CDR1 MNHEY, CDR2 SMNVEV (reference sequence). This CDR3 is 13 amino acids long. The CDR3 region is CASSLTSSQRQFF. CDR3 sequence (DNA): TGTGCCAGCAGTCTCACCTCATCCCAACGGCAGTTCTTC.

This sequence joins TRBV30 and TRBJ1-5; possible D gene TRBD1, 5 bases. Per germline, CDR1 GTSNPN and CDR2 SVGIG (reference sequence). The length of the CDR3 is 15 residues. V lost 0 bases and J lost 3, with 12 bases in between. In DNA form, the CDR3 reads TGTGCCTGGAGTGTATCGGGACGGTACAATCAGCCCCAGCATTTT. Encoded protein: CAWSVSGRYNQPQHF.

A single count supports this clonotype. This chain links TRBV14 with TRBJ2-2; TRBD1 matches at 8 bases. This CDR3 contains 16 residues. The junction had 10 bases not matched to a gene; V was cut back by 4 bases and J by 6 bases. CDR1 SGHDN and CDR2 FVKESK come from the germline V gene. The CDR3 spells CASSRRTGSLPGELFF. CDR3 nucleotide sequence: TGTGCCAGCAGCCGTCGGACAGGGTCGTTACCCGGGGAGCTGTTTTTT.